The next 16 T cell receptor beta chains were all read from a single sample in a study of blood T cells in healthy people across ages. A J-beta primer mix and a sample-barcoded 5' primer were used in a second PCR of roughly 6 to 11 cycles. One entry per CDR3 protein, called by TCRdb with MiXCR from the 5' RACE reads. The profile shows some 320,000 distinct CDR3 sequences, less than 30% of them singletons. Sequencing used blood. All receptors come from a woman in her seventies in good health.

In its sample, this clonotype was seen many times. This chain links TRBV28 with TRBJ2-1; D tentatively fits TRBD1 or TRBD2 (5 bases each). Germline values: CDR1 MDHEN, CDR2 SYDVKM. The CDR3 runs to 14 residues. Trimming pared 5 bases from V and 8 bases from J, leaving 16 bases between. CDR3 sequence reads: CASSPRDQRYEQFF. In nucleotides, the CDR3 is TGTGCCAGCAGTCCCAGGGACCAGCGTTATGAGCAGTTCTTC.

This clonotype was recorded a few times. This chain joins TRBV16 and TRBJ1-2; 7 nucleotides align to TRBD1. The V and J ends lost 4 bases and 10 bases, in that order; junction bases with no gene match: 12. CDR1 is KGHSY, CDR2 FQNENV, per germline. This CDR3 contains 14 residues. The CDR3 nucleotides are TGTGCCAGCAGCCCGTCTCGGGGACAGACTGCCTACACCTTC. Its protein product is CASSPSRGQTAYTF. Based on the CDR3 plus reference TRBV16 and TRBJ1-2, the full variable domain is GEEVAQTPKHLVRGEGQKAKLYCAPIKGHSYVFWYQQVLKNEFKFLISFQNENVFDETGMPKERFSAKCLPNSPCSLEIQATKLEDSAVYFCASSPSRGQTAYTFGSGTRLTVV.

The chain couples TRBV21-1 to TRBJ1-1; the table names TRBD1, a call not compared with the DNA. TRBV21-1 is labeled a pseudogene. This CDR3 region has 17 residues. CDR3 in amino acids: CASSNAGTGFGNTEAFF. The CDR3 DNA reads TGTGCCAGCAGTAATGCAGGGACAGGGTTTGGAAACACTGAAGCTTTCTTT.

The chain employs TRBV11-2 and TRBJ1-6; no clear D gene. In germline, CDR1 is SGHAT, CDR2 FQNNGV. The V gene lost 4 bases and the J gene lost 9 bases, with 10 bases spanning the gap. CDR3 length: 13 residues. The DNA of the CDR3 is TGTGCCAGCAGCTCCCTAGACCGTTCACCCCTCCACTTT. Translated, it gives CASSSLDRSPLHF.

The chain recombines TRBV14 with TRBJ2-3; D call uncertain. Between the trimmed V and J ends, which lost 11 bases and 9 bases, there was a span of 12 bases. Germline CDR1 reads SGHDN; CDR2 reads FVKESK. The CDR3 loop spans 10 amino acids. The CDR3 nucleotides are TGTGCCCGTAACCAAGAGACGCAGTATTTT. It codes for CARNQETQYF.

This clonotype was detected a few times. The chain combines TRBV5-5 with TRBJ2-6; D not resolved. This CDR3 contains 15 residues. V was pared by 2 bases and J by 4 bases, with 10 bases between. Germline V CDR1 and CDR2: SGHKS, YYEKEE (reference sequence). The CDR3 loop is CASSLNDWGANVLTF. DNA of the CDR3: TGTGCCAGCAGCTTAAACGACTGGGGGGCCAACGTCCTGACTTTC.

V and J are TRBV20-1 and TRBJ1-2; D not certain. V shed 3 bases and J shed 8 bases, with 10 bases lying between them. CDR3 length: 11 residues. CDR1 and CDR2 from the germline V gene are DFQATT and SNEGSKA (reference sequence). The CDR3 sequence is CSASFGFGYTF. The CDR3 region has the DNA TGCAGTGCTAGCTTTGGGTTCGGCTACACCTTC.

As regards this clonotype: A read error is possible here, since a much larger clone lies one base away. The chain links TRBV27 to TRBJ2-1; 12 positions match TRBD2. J lost 9 bases, V lost 6 bases, and 12 bases had no gene match. CDR1 is MNHEY, CDR2 SMNVEV, per germline (reference sequence). There are 16 residues in the CDR3. The CDR3 nucleotides read TGTGCCAGCAGCGCCCAGACTAGCGGGAGTGGCGGTGAGCAGTTCTTC. This codes for CASSAQTSGSGGEQFF.

About this clonotype: A much larger clone differs from this one at a single base, so this may be a read error. This chain links TRBV28 with TRBJ2-1; 7 bases are shared with TRBD2. This CDR3 is 16 amino acids long. Germline CDR1 reads MDHEN; CDR2 reads SYDVKM. With V trimmed by 10 bases and J by 0 bases, 12 bases remained unmatched. The CDR3 protein is CATEDLAASSYNEQFF. The DNA for the CDR3 is TGTGCCACAGAAGACCTAGCGGCCAGCTCCTACAATGAGCAGTTCTTC.

This chain uses TRBV29-1 with TRBJ1-1; 9 nucleotides line up with TRBD1. Germline V lookup: CDR1 SQVTM, CDR2 ANQGSEA. Trimming at V came to 3 bases and at J to 3 bases, leaving 8 bases not matched to a gene. The CDR3 extends over 15 amino acids. As DNA, the CDR3 is TGCAGCGTTGAGGGACAGGGAGGTATCGACACTGAAGCTTTCTTT. This encodes CSVEGQGGIDTEAFF.

The sample holds a few counts of this clonotype. This chain links TRBV7-9 with TRBJ2-6, with 9 positions matching TRBD1. The CDR3 is 17 amino acids. Germline loops: CDR1 SEHNR, CDR2 FQNEAQ (reference sequence). The V and J ends lost 4 bases and 2 bases, in that order; junction bases with no gene match: 6. The CDR3 loop is CASSYRTGVTGANVLTF. As DNA, the CDR3 is TGTGCCAGCAGCTATCGGACAGGGGTAACTGGGGCCAACGTCCTGACTTTC. The complete variable domain, with remaining parts taken from reference TRBV7-9 and TRBJ2-6, reads DTGVSQNPRHKITKRGQNVTFRCDPISEHNRLYWYRQTLGQGPEFLTYFQNEAQLEKSRLLSDRFSAERPKGSFSTLEIQRTEQGDSAMYLCASSYRTGVTGANVLTFGAGSRLTVL.

This clonotype was recorded a few times. V gene TRBV7-9 combines with J gene TRBJ1-5; perhaps TRBD1 as D (5 bases). The CDR3 extends over 14 amino acids. V was clipped by 5 bases and J by 5 bases, with 13 bases between them. The germline V gene encodes CDR1 SEHNR and CDR2 FQNEAQ (reference sequence). The CDR3 protein is CASSVAGPHQPQHF. CDR3 sequence (DNA): TGTGCCAGCAGCGTCGCGGGGCCCCATCAGCCCCAGCATTTT.

The rearrangement joins TRBV7-2 to TRBJ2-6; D is undetermined. V lost 0 bases and J 3 bases, leaving 6 bases between the germline ends. This CDR3 has 15 residues. From germline, CDR1 is SGHTA and CDR2 FQGNSA. The CDR3 reads CASSLAGFGANVLTF. For the CDR3, the DNA is TGTGCCAGCAGCTTAGCTGGGTTTGGGGCCAACGTCCTGACTTTC.

CDR3 protein: CSARPGLKNIQYF. CDR3 DNA sequence: TGCAGTGCTAGACCGGGACTGAAAAACATTCAGTACTTC. This rearrangement joins TRBV20-1 to TRBJ2-4; the D gene is possibly TRBD2 (6 bases). V was cut by 2 bases and J by 4 bases, with 9 bases left in between. The CDR3 is made up of 13 amino acids. Germline V gives CDR1 DFQATT, CDR2 SNEGSKA (reference sequence).

The chain combines TRBV4-2 with TRBJ2-7; 7 bases line up with TRBD1. The CDR3 length is 14 residues. Germline V gene sequence: CDR1 LGHNA, CDR2 YNFKEQ. V lost 1 base and J lost 7; bases outside the gene matches: 7. The CDR3 bases are TGTGCCAGCAGCCAAGGACAGGGAGTAGGTGAGCAGTACTTC. Its protein product is CASSQGQGVGEQYF.

This clonotype was detected only a few times. The rearrangement joins TRBV5-8 to TRBJ2-1, with 11 bases identical to TRBD2. The germline CDR1 and CDR2 sequences are SGHTS and YDEGEE. The V gene end was trimmed by 4 bases and the J gene end by 5 bases; junction bases not matched to a gene: 8. This CDR3 region has 16 residues. Here the CDR3 reads CASSPLSGRANNEQFF. CDR3 nucleotide sequence: TGTGCCAGCAGCCCCCTTAGCGGGAGGGCCAACAATGAGCAGTTCTTC.